This T cell receptor beta chain was obtained from a study of PD-1 blockade in mismatch repair-deficient tumors. The CDR3 covers 13 residues. Trimming removed 5 bases from V and 4 bases from J, with 10 bases in between. CDR1 and CDR2 from the germline V gene are PRHDT and FYEKMQ (reference sequence). TCRdb keeps only in-frame clones here, not all; method: immunoSEQ multiplex PCR. The profile shows some 120,000 clones, about 88% of them singletons. This rearrangement joins TRBV13 to TRBJ2-3; D gene unclear. Sequenced material: peripheral blood, taken 44 weeks after starting pembrolizumab. This receptor was identified in an adult with mismatch repair-deficient cancer. CDR3 sequence (DNA): TGTGCCAGCAGCACGCGGAGCCCAGATACGCAGTATTTT. As protein: CASSTRSPDTQYF.